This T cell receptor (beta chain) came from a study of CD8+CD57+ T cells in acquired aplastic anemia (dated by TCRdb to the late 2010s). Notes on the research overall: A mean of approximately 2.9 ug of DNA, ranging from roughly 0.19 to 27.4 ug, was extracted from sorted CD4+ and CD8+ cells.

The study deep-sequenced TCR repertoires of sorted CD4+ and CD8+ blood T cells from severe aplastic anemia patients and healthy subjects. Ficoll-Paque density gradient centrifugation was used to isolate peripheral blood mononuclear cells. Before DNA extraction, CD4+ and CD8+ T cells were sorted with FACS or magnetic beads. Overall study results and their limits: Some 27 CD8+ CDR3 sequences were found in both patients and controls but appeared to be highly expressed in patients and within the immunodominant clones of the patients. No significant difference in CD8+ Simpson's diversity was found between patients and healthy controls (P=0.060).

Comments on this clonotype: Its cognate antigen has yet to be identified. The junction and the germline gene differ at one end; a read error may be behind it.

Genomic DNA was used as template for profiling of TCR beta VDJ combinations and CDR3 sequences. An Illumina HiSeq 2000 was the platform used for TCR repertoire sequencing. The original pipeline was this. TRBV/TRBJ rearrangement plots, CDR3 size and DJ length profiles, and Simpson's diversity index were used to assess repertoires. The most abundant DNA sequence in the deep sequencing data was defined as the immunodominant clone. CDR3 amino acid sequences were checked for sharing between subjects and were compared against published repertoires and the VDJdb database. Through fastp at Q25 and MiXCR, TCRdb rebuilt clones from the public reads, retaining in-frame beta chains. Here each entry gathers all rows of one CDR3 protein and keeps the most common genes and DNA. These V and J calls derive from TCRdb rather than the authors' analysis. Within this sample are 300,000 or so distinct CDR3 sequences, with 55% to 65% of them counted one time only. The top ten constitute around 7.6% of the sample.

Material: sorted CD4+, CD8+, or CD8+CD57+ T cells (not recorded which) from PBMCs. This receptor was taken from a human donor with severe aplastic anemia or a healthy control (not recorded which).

The DNA sequence is given as TGCGCCAGCAGCCAAGACACGGGGGGCCACTACGAGCAGTACTTC. Its amino acids are CASSQDTGGHYEQYF. The chain was built from TRBV19 and TRBJ2-7; perhaps TRBD2 is the D gene, with 7 bases matching. CDR1 and CDR2 are read off the germline V gene (reference sequence) as LNHDA and SQIVND. The CDR3 runs 15 amino acids, cysteine and phenylalanine included. Just the 45-base CDR3 DNA is kept, in frame starting at base 1.